The sequence of this T cell receptor (beta chain) was determined in a study of T-cell memory formation after mild COVID-19. CDR3 length: 14 residues. From germline, CDR1 is SGHRS and CDR2 YFSETQ. Trimming cost V 5 bases and J 4 bases; bases outside gene matches: 7. On this clonotype itself: Antigen specificity is unknown.

UMIs and sample barcodes were carried by the TCR alpha and TCR beta cDNA libraries that 5'RACE produced using constant-segment primers. TCRdb re-derived calls from the 5' RACE reads in MiXCR, one entry per CDR3 protein. The table records nearly 110,000 distinct CDR3 sequences, approximately 17% of them present only once. The study's findings and limits: Some responding clones appeared in pre-infection memory, suggesting cross-reactive memory joined. SARS-CoV-2 specificity was not confirmed for second-wave clones peaking on day 37. Clones contracting day 15 to 85 were balanced CD4/CD8; later expanders leaned CD4+.

The chain carries TRBV5-1 and TRBJ1-1; TRBD1 aligns across 8 bases. Sequences were obtained from PBMCs or a T cell subset sorted from them (not recorded which). This TCR was recovered from an adult woman who had mild COVID-19 (a few samples of this study predate the infection). Cell type and time point are not known. CDR3: CASSYTTGGTEAFF. CDR3 DNA sequence: TGCGCCAGCAGTTACACAACAGGGGGCACTGAAGCTTTCTTT.